Described below is a single T cell receptor beta chain sequence and its context. As yet, its antigen is unknown. CDR3 size: 15 residues. Looked up from germline, CDR1 is SGHRS and CDR2 is YFSETQ. V lost 0 bases and J lost 4, with 12 bases in between. The assay was immunoSEQ multiplex PCR, and TCRdb's table has in-frame clones only and misses some. The sample lists more than 80,000 clones; around 89% were seen once. The data stem from a study of graft-versus-host responses after intestinal transplantation. Overall study context: Each recipient received anti-thymocyte globulin induction, then tacrolimus and steroids for 3 to 4 years.

The TCR was taken from a human donor who was the organ donor for an intestinal transplant. The source was unstimulated CD4+ T cells sorted from spleen or lymph node cells, collected before transplant. V and J are TRBV5-1 and TRBJ2-3; possible D gene TRBD1, 6 bases. This CDR3 reads CASSLATPGADTQYF. The CDR3 DNA sequence: TGCGCCAGCAGCTTGGCCACCCCAGGGGCAGATACGCAGTATTTT. The entire variable domain, with the rest obtained from reference TRBV5-1 and TRBJ2-3, is as follows: KAGVTQTPRYLIKTRGQQVTLSCSPISGHRSVSWYQQTPGQGLQFLFEYFSETQRNKGNFPGRFSGRQFSNSRSEMNVSTLELGDSALYLCASSLATPGADTQYFGPGTRLTVL.